The clone carrying this T cell receptor (beta chain) was observed a handful of times. The CDR3 is made up of 13 amino acids. Germline lookup yields CDR1 DFQATT and CDR2 SNEGSKA (reference sequence). The V and J ends lost 1 base and 3 bases respectively, with 6 bases between them. A library of TCRbeta sequences, prepared with unique molecular identifiers, was generated. TCRdb independently ran MiXCR on the PCR reads; one entry per CDR3 protein. The table shows about 690,000 distinct CDR3 sequences, with roughly 15% occurring only once. This sample is drawn from a study of T-cell reconstitution after alpha-beta-depleted transplantation in children.

Here the sequenced sample was PBMCs from the stem cell graft donor, taken from the stem cell graft. The chain employs TRBV20-1 and TRBJ2-2; a weak D match, TRBD2 (5 bases). This clonotype was obtained from a human donor who donated a stem cell graft to a child with acute myeloid leukemia. As DNA, the CDR3 is TGCAGTGCTAGAGGACTACACACCGGGGAGCTGTTTTTT. This encodes CSARGLHTGELFF.